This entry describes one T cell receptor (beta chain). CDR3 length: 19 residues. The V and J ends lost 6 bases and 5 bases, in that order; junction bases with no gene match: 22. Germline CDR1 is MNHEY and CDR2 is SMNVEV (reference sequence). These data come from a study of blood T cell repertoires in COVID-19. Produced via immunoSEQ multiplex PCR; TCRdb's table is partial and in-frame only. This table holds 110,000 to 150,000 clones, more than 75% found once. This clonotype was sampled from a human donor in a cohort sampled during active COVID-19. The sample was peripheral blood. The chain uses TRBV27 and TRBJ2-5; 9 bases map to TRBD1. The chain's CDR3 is CASSPEGVLPGQGGETQYF. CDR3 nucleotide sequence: TGTGCCAGCAGCCCGGAGGGAGTCTTACCGGGACAGGGAGGGGAGACCCAGTACTTC.